The clone carrying this T cell receptor beta chain was observed a single time. Antigen specificity is unknown. This sample was taken from a study of cytomegalovirus exposure and HLA in healthy donors. The study, taken as a whole, reports: Within an earlier analysis, most TCR beta V segments proved productive either about 90% or about 30% of the time. Cytomegalovirus-associated TCR beta chains were listed, numbering 150 to 200.

The PCR was carried out with 60 Vbeta primers and 13 Jbeta primers. Study processing details: Later reanalysis found 75 million to 95 million unique TCR beta chains, around 10 million of them shared. Profiling relied on immunoSEQ multiplex PCR, and the TCRdb table lists in-frame clones only, not all of them. The V and J calls and clone size come from that table; D and trimming were worked out from the DNA. The table shows 150,000 to 200,000 clones, with about four fifths occurring only once. The CDR3 is 18 residues long. Germline-derived CDR1 and CDR2 are LNHDA and SQIVND (reference sequence). With V trimmed by 6 bases and J by 2 bases, 14 bases remained unmatched.

The V call is TRBV19, the J call TRBJ1-5; TRBD1 matches 9 bases. The receptor's source is a woman between 50 and 59 years old in good health and CMV-seronegative. Material for sequencing was PBMCs. CDR3 sequence reads: CASRRGSTGGSGNQPQHF. CDR3 DNA sequence: TGTGCCAGTAGAAGGGGCAGTACAGGGGGCAGTGGCAATCAGCCCCAGCATTTT.